This T cell receptor (beta chain) was recovered during a study of blood T cell repertoires in COVID-19. Whole-study context: Specimens from acute and convalescent COVID-19 originated in the United States, Italy and Spain.

Original methodology: The assay estimated nucleated cells by amplifying reference gene primers. The method was immunoSEQ multiplex PCR; TCRdb's version includes in-frame clones alone and lacks a portion of them. The D gene and trimming were derived from the DNA, and the V and J assignments and clone size from that table. The table includes more than 120,000 clones, approximately 85% detected once. CDR1 and CDR2 (germline): SGHTS, YDEGEE. The CDR3 has 16 amino acids. Trimming took 4 bases from V and 0 from J, leaving 15 bases between them. This receptor was obtained from a human donor with acute or convalescent COVID-19. The donor label of this sample is uncertain. This chain uses TRBV5-8 with TRBJ2-3; D is possibly TRBD1 (5 bases). The sequencing input was peripheral blood. The CDR3 reads CASSVGETASTDTQYF. CDR3 nucleotides: TGTGCCAGCAGCGTAGGGGAAACAGCTAGCACAGATACGCAGTATTTT. The complete variable domain, with remaining parts taken from reference TRBV5-8 and TRBJ2-3, reads EAGVTQSPTHLIKTRGQQATLRCSPISGHTSVYWYQQALGLGLQFLLWYDEGEERNRGNFPPRFSGRQFPNYSSELNVNALELEDSALYLCASSVGETASTDTQYFGPGTRLTVL.